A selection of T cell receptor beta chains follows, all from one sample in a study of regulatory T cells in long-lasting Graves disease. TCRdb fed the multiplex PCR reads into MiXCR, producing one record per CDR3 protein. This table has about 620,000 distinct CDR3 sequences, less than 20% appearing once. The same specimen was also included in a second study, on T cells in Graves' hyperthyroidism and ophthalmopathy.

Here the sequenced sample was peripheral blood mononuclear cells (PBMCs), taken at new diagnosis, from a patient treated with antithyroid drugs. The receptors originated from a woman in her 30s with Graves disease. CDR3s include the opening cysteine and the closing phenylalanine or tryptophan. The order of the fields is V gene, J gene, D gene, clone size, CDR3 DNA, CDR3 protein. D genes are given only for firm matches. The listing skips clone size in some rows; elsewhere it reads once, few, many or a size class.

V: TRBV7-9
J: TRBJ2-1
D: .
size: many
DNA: TGTGCCAGCAGCTTTTTCAGCGCCTACAATGAGCAGTTCTTC
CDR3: CASSFFSAYNEQFF

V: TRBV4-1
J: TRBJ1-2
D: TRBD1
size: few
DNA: TGCGCCAGCAGCCAAGAGCAGGGGGTCTATGGCTACACCTTC
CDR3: CASSQEQGVYGYTF

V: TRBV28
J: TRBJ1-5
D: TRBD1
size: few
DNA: TGTGCCAGCACCTCCGGGACAGGGGATATATTGCATCAGCCCCAGCATTTT
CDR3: CASTSGTGDILHQPQHF

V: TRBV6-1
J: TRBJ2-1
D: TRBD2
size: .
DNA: TGTGCCAGCAGGGGACTAGCGGGGATCTACAATGAGCAGTTCTTC
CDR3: CASRGLAGIYNEQFF

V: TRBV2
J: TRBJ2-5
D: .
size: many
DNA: TGTGCCAGCGCCCCAGGGCCTAGGGGAGAGACCCAGTACTTC
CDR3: CASAPGPRGETQYF

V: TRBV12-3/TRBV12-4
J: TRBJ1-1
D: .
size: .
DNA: TGTGCCAGCAGTTTAGCGCTTGGGGAAGCTTTCTTT
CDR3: CASSLALGEAFF

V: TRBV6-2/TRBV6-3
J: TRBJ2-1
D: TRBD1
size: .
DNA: TGTGCCAGCAGTTACGACAGGGGTAGGGTCAATGAGCAGTTCTTC
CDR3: CASSYDRGRVNEQFF

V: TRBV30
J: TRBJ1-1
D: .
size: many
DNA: TGTGCCTGGAGTCACGAGAGGAACACTGAAGCTTTCTTT
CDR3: CAWSHERNTEAFF

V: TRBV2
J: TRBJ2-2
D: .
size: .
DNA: TGTGCCAGCAGTGCGTCACGTAAAACAGCGGAAGGGCCGGGCGGGAAGCTGTTTTTT
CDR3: CASSASRKTAEGPGGKLFF

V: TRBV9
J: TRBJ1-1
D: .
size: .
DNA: TGTGCCAGCAGCGTAGACTCAGGAATGAGCACTGAAGCTTTCTTT
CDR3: CASSVDSGMSTEAFF

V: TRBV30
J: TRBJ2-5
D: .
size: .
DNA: TGTGCCTGGAATGAAGGGGACCCCAGGGAGACCCAGTACTTC
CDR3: CAWNEGDPRETQYF

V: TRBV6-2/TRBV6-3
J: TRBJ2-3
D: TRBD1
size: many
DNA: TGTGCCAGCAGCACCGGGACAGGGGAAGCAGATACGCAGTATTTT
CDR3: CASSTGTGEADTQYF

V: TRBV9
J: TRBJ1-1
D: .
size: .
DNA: TGTGCCAGCAGCGTCTGGGGGGCTGGGACTGAAGCTTTCTTT
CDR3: CASSVWGAGTEAFF

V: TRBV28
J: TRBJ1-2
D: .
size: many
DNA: TGTGCCAGCAGTTTCGACAGGAGGTCCTATGGCTACACCTTC
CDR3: CASSFDRRSYGYTF

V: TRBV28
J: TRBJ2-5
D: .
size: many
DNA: TGTGCCAGCAGTTTAAAGGACATATGGTCCCAGTACTTC
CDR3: CASSLKDIWSQYF

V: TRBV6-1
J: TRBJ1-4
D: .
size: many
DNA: TGTGCCAGCAGTGATGATGGTCGTCCATTCTTGTTTTTT
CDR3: CASSDDGRPFLFF

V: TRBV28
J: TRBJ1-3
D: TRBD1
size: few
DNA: TGTGCCAGCAGTTTACAGGGGGCTGGTGGAAACACCATATATTTT
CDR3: CASSLQGAGGNTIYF

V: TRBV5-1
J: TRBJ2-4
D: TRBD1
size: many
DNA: TGCGCCAGCAGCCGTGACAGGGTGGGCATTCAGTACTTC
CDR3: CASSRDRVGIQYF

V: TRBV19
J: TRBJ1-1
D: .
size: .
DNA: TGTGCCAGTAGAGGGGAGACCGGCTTCCGAGCTTTCTTT
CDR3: CASRGETGFRAFF

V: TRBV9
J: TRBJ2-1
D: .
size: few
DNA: TGTGCCAGCAGCGTAGGGTCGGCTAGCTCCTACAATGAGCAGTTCTTC
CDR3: CASSVGSASSYNEQFF

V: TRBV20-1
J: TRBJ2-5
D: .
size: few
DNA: TGCAGTGCTAGAGATTCGAGGAGACAGGAGGAGACCCAGTACTTC
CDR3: CSARDSRRQEETQYF

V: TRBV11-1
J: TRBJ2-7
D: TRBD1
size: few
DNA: TGTGCCAGCGGGAAGGGGGCATGGGAGCAGTACTTC
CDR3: CASGKGAWEQYF

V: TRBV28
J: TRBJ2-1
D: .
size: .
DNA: TGTGCCAGCAGCGCCGTCGGCTCTAACAATGAGCAGTTCTTC
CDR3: CASSAVGSNNEQFF

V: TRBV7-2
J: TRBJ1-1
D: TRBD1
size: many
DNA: TGTGCCAGCAGCGCCAGGGGGCTGTTAACTGAAGCTTTCTTT
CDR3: CASSARGLLTEAFF

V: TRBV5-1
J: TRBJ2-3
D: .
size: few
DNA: TGCGCCAGCAGCCCCAACGCCGGGACAATGAGCACAGATACGCAGTATTTT
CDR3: CASSPNAGTMSTDTQYF

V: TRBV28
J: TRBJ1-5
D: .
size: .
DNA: TGTGCCAGCATAGGGGTTATTAGCAATCAGCCCCAGCATTTT
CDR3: CASIGVISNQPQHF

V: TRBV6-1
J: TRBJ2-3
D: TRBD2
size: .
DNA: TGTGCCATCAGTGAACCCACTAGCGGGAGGGGGGCAGATACGCAGTATTTT
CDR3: CAISEPTSGRGADTQYF

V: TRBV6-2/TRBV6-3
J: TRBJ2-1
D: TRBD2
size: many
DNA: TGTGCCAGCAGTTCGCGACTCCGGGGGGGGGACAATGAGCAGTTCTTC
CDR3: CASSSRLRGGDNEQFF

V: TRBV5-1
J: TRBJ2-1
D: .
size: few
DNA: TGCGCCAGCAGGGGGACCGTAGAGCAGTTCTTC
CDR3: CASRGTVEQFF

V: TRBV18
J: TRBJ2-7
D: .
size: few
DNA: TGTGCCAGCTCACCAGGCCAGGTCACCGAGCAGTACTTC
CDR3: CASSPGQVTEQYF

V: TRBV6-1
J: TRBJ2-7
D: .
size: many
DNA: TGTGCCAGCAGTACGAGGTCAGGGGTCCTCGAGCAGTACTTC
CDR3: CASSTRSGVLEQYF

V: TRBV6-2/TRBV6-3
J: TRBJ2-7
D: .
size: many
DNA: TGTGCCAGCAGTGAAGCCCGTTCCGTAGGTGCTCTAGCTAGCTACGAGCAGTACTTC
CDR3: CASSEARSVGALASYEQYF

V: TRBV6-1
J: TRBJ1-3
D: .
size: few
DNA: TGTGCCAGCAGTGTTTTTTTTGGAGGAAACACCATATATTTT
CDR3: CASSVFFGGNTIYF

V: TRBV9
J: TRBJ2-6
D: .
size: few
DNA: TGTGCCAGCAGCGTAGTGGGGGCCGGCGGGGCCAACGTCCTGACTTTC
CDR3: CASSVVGAGGANVLTF

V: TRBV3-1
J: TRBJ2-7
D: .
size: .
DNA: TGTGCCAGCAGCCAAGGATTTTTCGAGCAGTACTTC
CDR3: CASSQGFFEQYF

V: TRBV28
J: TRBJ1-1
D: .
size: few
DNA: TGTGCCAGCAGGGGGACCCAAATCACTGAAGCTTTCTTT
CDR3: CASRGTQITEAFF

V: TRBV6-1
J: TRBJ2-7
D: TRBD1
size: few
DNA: TGTGCCAGCAGTCGATTGACAGGGTCTGTTTTAGGAGTTACGAAGCAGTACTTC
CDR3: CASSRLTGSVLGVTKQYF

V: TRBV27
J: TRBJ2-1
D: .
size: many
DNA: TGTGCCAGCAGTTTAAGGGTCCGAGAGAATGAGCAGTTCTTC
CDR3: CASSLRVRENEQFF

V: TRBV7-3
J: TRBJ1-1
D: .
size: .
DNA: TGTGCCAGCAGCCCCCGGGTGACGGGCCACACTGAAGCTTTCTTT
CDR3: CASSPRVTGHTEAFF

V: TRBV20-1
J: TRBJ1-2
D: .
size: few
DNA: TGCAGTGCTAGAGACCGCCCGGGGGCCTCTAACTATGGCTACACCTTC
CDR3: CSARDRPGASNYGYTF

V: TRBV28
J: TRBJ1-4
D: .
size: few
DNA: TGTGCCAGCAGTTTATCTTTACAGGCTGATGGGAAACTGTTTTTT
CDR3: CASSLSLQADGKLFF

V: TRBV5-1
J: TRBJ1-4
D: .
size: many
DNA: TGCGCCAGCAGCCCGGAGGGGGAAAAACTGTTTTTT
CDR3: CASSPEGEKLFF

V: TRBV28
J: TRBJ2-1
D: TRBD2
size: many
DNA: TGTGCCAGCAGTTCCGGGACTACGGGTGAGCAGTTCTTC
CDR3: CASSSGTTGEQFF

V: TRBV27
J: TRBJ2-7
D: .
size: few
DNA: TGTGCCAGCAGTTTGTCAGGGGTCGAGCAGTACTTC
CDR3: CASSLSGVEQYF

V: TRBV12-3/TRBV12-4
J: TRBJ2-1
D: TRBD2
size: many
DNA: TGTGCCAGCAGTTTCGGCGGGAGTATCTATGAGCAGTTCTTC
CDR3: CASSFGGSIYEQFF

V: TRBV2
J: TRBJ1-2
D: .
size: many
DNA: TGTGCCAGCGGGCGGGACCCGACATCGGGCTACACCTTC
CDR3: CASGRDPTSGYTF